Following are 8 T cell receptor beta chains from one sample sequenced in a study of siplizumab effects on memory and regulatory T cells. TCRdb's copy holds only in-frame clones and misses some; the assay was immunoSEQ multiplex PCR. Of over 45,000 clones detected, just over 95% appear once; the ten largest clones hold roughly 0.99%. Material: naive CD8+ T cells sorted from blood. Source of these receptors: a human donor in good health.

The CDR3 DNA reads TGTGCCAGCAGCAAAGAGGACGGGACGGGCGCAGATACGCAGTATTTT. This sequence encodes CASSKEDGTGADTQYF. The chain has TRBV21-1 and TRBJ2-3. TRBV21-1 is a known pseudogene. CDR3 length equals 16 residues.

The chain recombines TRBV28 with TRBJ2-1, with D hard to call. The ends were cut back, 2 bases at V and 8 bases at J, with 13 bases in the middle. This CDR3 is built from 14 residues. Germline CDR1 MDHEN, CDR2 SYDVKM. CDR3 nucleotides: TGTGCCAGCAGTTTAATGGGAAGTAGCTATGAGCAGTTCTTC. Amino acid sequence: CASSLMGSSYEQFF.

The CDR3 loop is CAWSPRVADYEQYF. The CDR3 coding sequence is TGTGCCTGGAGTCCTCGAGTAGCGGACTACGAGCAGTACTTC. The rearrangement links TRBV30 to TRBJ2-7; D might be TRBD2 (6 bases). The length of the CDR3 is 14 residues. Germline CDR1 GTSNPN, CDR2 SVGIG (reference sequence). Trimming stripped 2 bases from V and 3 bases from J, with 14 bases between.

The V call is TRBV29-1, the J call TRBJ2-7; the match to TRBD1 covers 9 bases. The CDR3 consists of 16 residues. Germline CDR1 reads SQVTM; CDR2 reads ANQGSEA. The V gene end was trimmed by 5 bases and the J gene end by 1 base; junction bases not matched to a gene: 12. The CDR3 DNA follows: TGCAGCGTTAGGTCGGGACAGGGATCGGGTTCCTACGAGCAGTACTTC. Encoded protein: CSVRSGQGSGSYEQYF.

CDR3 amino acids: CASGSPGTSGREGYEQFF. CDR3 coding DNA: TGTGCCAGCGGCTCGCCCGGGACTAGCGGAAGAGAAGGCTATGAGCAGTTCTTC. V and J are TRBV9 and TRBJ2-1, with 11 bases identical to TRBD2. Trimming cost V 7 bases and J 8 bases; bases outside gene matches: 20. CDR1 is SGDLS, CDR2 YYNGEE, per germline. The CDR3 totals 18 residues.

This chain uses TRBV4-3 with TRBJ1-5; tentatively, D is TRBD1 (6 bases). In germline, CDR1 is LGHNA, CDR2 YSLEER. V gave up 1 base and J gave up 7 bases, with 11 bases separating them. There are 14 residues in the CDR3. The CDR3 here is CASSQGTVRQPQHF. CDR3 sequence (DNA): TGCGCCAGCAGCCAAGGGACAGTACGGCAGCCCCAGCATTTT.

This chain joins TRBV5-1 and TRBJ1-5; D not resolved. Germline CDR1 reads SGHRS; CDR2 reads YFSETQ. The CDR3 is 15 residues long. V gave up 0 bases and J gave up 0 bases, with 7 bases separating them. The CDR3 DNA follows: TGCGCCAGCAGCTTGGGCGACTATAGCAATCAGCCCCAGCATTTT. The encoded protein is CASSLGDYSNQPQHF.

This chain uses TRBV9 with TRBJ2-3, with D maybe TRBD2 (5 bases). The CDR3 spans 16 residues. Between the trimmed V and J ends, which lost 0 bases and 2 bases, there was a span of 13 bases. CDR1 is SGDLS, CDR2 YYNGEE, per germline. The CDR3 DNA is TGTGCCAGCAGCGTAGAGGGCGGGTTCAACACAGATACGCAGTATTTT. This translates into CASSVEGGFNTDTQYF.